These 2 T cell receptor beta chains share one sample of origin, sequenced in a study of human T cells and chemical hapten exposure. In TCRdb, the RACE reads were re-called with MiXCR into one record per CDR3 protein. The sample comprises fewer than 500,000 distinct CDR3 sequences, 4% to 5.5% of which are singletons, and approximately 2.1% rests with the top ten. The time point denotes: patch test 1, 2 weeks after DPC sensitization. Treatment denoted: therapeutic diphenylcyclopropenone sensitization with weekly scalp DPC. The sample in question was whole blood, obtained in connection with sensitization to the hapten diphenylcyclopropenone (DPC). The receptors here all came from a woman aged 50 to 60 with alopecia areata. Some clones in this sample may be carry-over from other donors' samples.

In its sample, this clonotype was seen a few times. The CDR3 DNA reads as TGTGCCAGCAGTTTACCCCCGGGACTAGCGGGATCGGATACGCAGTATTTT. Translation: CASSLPPGLAGSDTQYF. The chain couples TRBV7-2 to TRBJ2-3, with 13 bases matching TRBD2. CDR1 and CDR2 from the germline V gene are SGHTA and FQGNSA. Trimming cost V 6 bases and J 6 bases; bases outside gene matches: 12. This CDR3 has 17 amino acids.

This clonotype was detected a few times. The rearrangement links TRBV29-1 to TRBJ1-2; D remains ambiguous. V dropped 5 bases and J dropped 8 bases, with 15 bases sitting between them. CDR3 size: 12 residues. Germline V gene sequence: CDR1 SQVTM, CDR2 ANQGSEA. The CDR3 nucleotides read TGCAGCGTTCCGGCCGAGCGAGGGGGCTACACCTTC. Protein product: CSVPAERGGYTF. Supplemented by reference TRBV29-1 and TRBJ1-2, the full variable domain reads SAVISQKPSRDICQRGTSLTIQCQVDSQVTMMFWYRQQPGQSLTLIATANQGSEATYESGFVIDKFPISRPNLTFSTLTVSNMSPEDSSIYLCSVPAERGGYTFGSGTRLTVV.